A single sample gave rise to the 20 T cell receptor beta chains below, sequenced in a study of cytotoxic CD8 clonotypes in ibrutinib-treated CLL. Produced via immunoSEQ multiplex PCR; TCRdb's table is partial and in-frame only. The data show about 13,000 clones, roughly 76% seen once. Sequencing was performed on PBMCs, taken before ibrutinib treatment. The source is a human donor with chronic lymphocytic leukemia.

The V call is TRBV11-2, the J call TRBJ1-2; 8 positions agree with TRBD1. V was pared by 4 bases and J by 7 bases, with 11 bases of the junction left unmatched. CDR1 and CDR2 (germline): SGHAT, FQNNGV. The CDR3 loop spans 15 amino acids. CDR3 sequence: CASSSPRGQGGGYTF. CDR3 DNA: TGTGCCAGCAGCTCCCCCAGGGGGCAGGGTGGTGGCTACACCTTC.

The chain couples TRBV7-8 to TRBJ2-7, with D perhaps TRBD2 (5 bases). The CDR3 covers 13 residues. Germline values: CDR1 SGHVS, CDR2 FQNEAQ. Trimming stripped 1 base from V and 7 bases from J, with 11 bases between. This CDR3 reads CASSLVEGWEQYF. The CDR3 bases are TGTGCCAGCAGCTTAGTCGAGGGCTGGGAGCAGTACTTC.

V gene TRBV13 combines with J gene TRBJ2-7, with 10 bases lining up with TRBD2. The CDR3 is made up of 15 amino acids. The V gene's germline CDR1 is PRHDT and CDR2 FYEKMQ (reference sequence). The V segment lost 8 bases and the J segment 2 bases; nucleotides outside the gene matches: 9. The CDR3: CASAPASGGAYEQYF. The CDR3 coding sequence is TGTGCCAGCGCCCCCGCCAGCGGGGGGGCCTACGAGCAGTACTTC. The full variable domain, with the rest looked up from reference TRBV13 and TRBJ2-7, is AAGVIQSPRHLIKEKRETATLKCYPIPRHDTVYWYQQGPGQDPQFLISFYEKMQSDKGSIPDRFSAQQFSDYHSELNMSSLELGDSALYFCASAPASGGAYEQYFGPGTRLTVT.

This sequence joins TRBV4-3 and TRBJ1-4; D is possibly TRBD1 (5 bases). This CDR3 has 13 residues. Trimming removed 5 bases at V and 7 bases at J, with 11 bases between. Germline-derived CDR1 and CDR2 are LGHNA and YSLEER. CDR3 sequence reads: CASSGTFGEKLFF. The CDR3 coding sequence is TGCGCCAGCAGCGGGACCTTTGGTGAAAAACTGTTTTTT.

This chain uses TRBV4-3 with TRBJ2-5; D is perhaps TRBD2 (5 bases). Per the germline V gene, CDR1 is LGHNA and CDR2 is YSLEER. Trimming took 0 bases from V and 5 from J, leaving 13 bases between them. This CDR3 spans 15 amino acids. CDR3 nucleotide sequence: TGCGCCAGCAGCCAAGATCATGGTAGCGTGGAGACCCAGTACTTC. This translates into CASSQDHGSVETQYF.

This chain uses TRBV28 with TRBJ1-4, with D maybe TRBD1 (5 bases). CDR3 length: 13 residues. The germline V and J ends were trimmed by 6 bases and 6 bases, with 11 bases remaining between them. The germline CDR1 and CDR2 sequences are MDHEN and SYDVKM. CDR3 DNA sequence: TGTGCCAGCAGCCTGGGGCCATATGAAAAACTGTTTTTT. Its translation: CASSLGPYEKLFF.

The gene calls are TRBV9 and TRBJ1-3; TRBD1 aligns across 7 bases. CDR1 and CDR2 from the germline V gene are SGDLS and YYNGEE. With 0 bases clipped from V and 0 bases from J, the junction kept 6 bases outside the gene matches. This CDR3 spans 17 amino acids. The CDR3 region is CASSVGGDSVSGNTIYF. CDR3 DNA sequence: TGTGCCAGCAGCGTAGGTGGGGACAGCGTCTCTGGAAACACCATATATTTT. Full variable domain (remainder filled in from reference TRBV9 and TRBJ1-3): DSGVTQTPKHLITATGQRVTLRCSPRSGDLSVYWYQQSLDQGLQFLIQYYNGEERAKGNILERFSAQQFPDLHSELNLSSLELGDSALYFCASSVGGDSVSGNTIYFGEGSWLTVV.

This chain joins TRBV5-1 and TRBJ2-5; D might be TRBD1 or TRBD2, each matching 5 bases. Germline CDR1 reads SGHRS; CDR2 reads YFSETQ. The CDR3 has 13 amino acids. Trimming stripped 6 bases from V and 2 bases from J, with 11 bases between. The CDR3 is CASNRGDQETQYF. Written as DNA, the CDR3 is TGCGCCAGCAACCGAGGGGATCAAGAGACCCAGTACTTC.

This chain's CDR3 is CASSEHISGANVLTF. The CDR3 coding sequence is TGTGCCAGCAGTGAACATATCTCTGGGGCCAACGTCCTGACTTTC. This rearrangement joins TRBV28 to TRBJ2-6; D unclear. With 5 bases removed from V and 0 bases from J, the gap between germline ends came to 8 bases. Per germline, CDR1 MDHEN and CDR2 SYDVKM. The CDR3 extends over 15 amino acids. The full variable domain, with the rest looked up from reference TRBV28 and TRBJ2-6, is DVKVTQSSRYLVKRTGEKVFLECVQDMDHENMFWYRQDPGLGLRLIYFSYDVKMKEKGDIPEGYSVSREKKERFSLILESASTNQTSMYLCASSEHISGANVLTFGAGSRLTVL.

V usage is TRBV4-3 and J usage is TRBJ2-5; the match to TRBD2 covers 7 bases. This CDR3 is built from 16 residues. V lost 0 bases to trimming and J lost 2 bases; unmatched junction nucleotides: 6. Germline V CDR1 and CDR2: LGHNA, YSLEER. CDR3 loop: CASSQDALRGQETQYF. The CDR3, as DNA: TGCGCCAGCAGCCAAGACGCTTTGCGGGGGCAAGAGACCCAGTACTTC.

A note on this clone: The sample contains more than one DNA sequence encoding this CDR3. The rearrangement links TRBV9 to TRBJ2-1; D gene unclear. Germline CDR1 is SGDLS and CDR2 is YYNGEE. Trimming removed 0 bases from V and 4 bases from J, with 5 bases in between. This CDR3 spans 13 amino acids. The CDR3 nucleotides read TGTGCCAGCAGCGTAGCTGGGTACAATGAGCAGTTCTTC. It encodes CASSVAGYNEQFF.

The chain employs TRBV14 and TRBJ2-5, with D possibly TRBD1 on 6 matching bases. The CDR3 covers 18 residues. Germline V gene lookup returns CDR1 SGHDN and CDR2 FVKESK. V lost 3 bases, J lost 1 base, and 21 bases lay in between. CDR3: CASSHQGGSGYGQETQYF. As DNA, the CDR3 is TGTGCCAGCAGCCACCAAGGGGGTTCGGGGTATGGCCAAGAGACCCAGTACTTC.

The V call is TRBV18, the J call TRBJ2-1, with D maybe TRBD2 (6 bases). CDR1 is KGHSH and CDR2 is LQKENI in the germline V gene. The CDR3 covers 12 residues. V was pared by 4 bases and J by 7 bases, with 8 bases between. CDR3 sequence reads: CASSRAGNEQFF. CDR3 in DNA: TGTGCCAGCTCACGGGCGGGGAATGAGCAGTTCTTC.

The chain is built from TRBV6-5 and TRBJ1-2; TRBD1 aligns across 7 bases. Germline CDR1 reads MNHEY; CDR2 reads SVGAGI. This CDR3 contains 13 residues. With V trimmed by 6 bases and J by 7 bases, 8 bases remained unmatched. CDR3 in amino acids: CASSPQTGFGYTF. CDR3 DNA: TGTGCCAGCAGCCCCCAGACAGGGTTTGGCTACACCTTC.

This sequence joins TRBV9 and TRBJ2-2, with D possibly being TRBD2 (6 bases). This CDR3 contains 16 residues. Germline values: CDR1 SGDLS, CDR2 YYNGEE. V shed 0 bases and J shed 7 bases, with 16 bases lying between them. The CDR3 DNA reads as TGTGCCAGCAGCGTAGCTGCCCTAGCGACGGGCGGGGAGCTGTTTTTT. Translating it yields CASSVAALATGGELFF.

The chain links TRBV6-5 to TRBJ2-1; TRBD1 aligns across 10 bases. From germline, CDR1 is MNHEY and CDR2 SVGAGI. CDR3 length: 15 residues. V lost 6 bases, J lost 7 bases, and 9 bases stayed unmatched. The CDR3: CASSPPGQGNNEQFF. DNA of the CDR3: TGTGCCAGCAGCCCCCCGGGACAGGGGAATAATGAGCAGTTCTTC.

This clone was recorded a few times. The rearrangement joins TRBV4-2 to TRBJ1-5, with 10 bases aligning to TRBD1. This CDR3 contains 17 residues. The ends lost 1 base at V and 2 bases at J; junction bases unmatched: 5. Germline loops: CDR1 LGHNA, CDR2 YNFKEQ. Written as DNA, the CDR3 is TGTGCCAGCAGCCAAGCCTCCGGGACAGGGGGCAATCAGCCCCAGCATTTT. Translated: CASSQASGTGGNQPQHF.

V and J are TRBV7-6 and TRBJ2-6, with 7 positions matching TRBD1. The CDR3 length is 15 residues. After removal of 5 bases from V and 4 bases from J, the junction contained 5 bases not matched to a gene. Germline CDR1 SGHVS, CDR2 FNYEAQ. The CDR3 reads CASSMTGSGANVLTF. The CDR3 DNA reads TGTGCCAGCAGCATGACAGGGTCCGGGGCCAACGTCCTGACTTTC.

The chain has TRBV27 and TRBJ2-1; D is possibly TRBD2 (6 bases). V was pared by 6 bases and J by 6 bases, with 15 bases between. The CDR3 loop spans 14 amino acids. Germline V CDR1 and CDR2: MNHEY, SMNVEV (reference sequence). The CDR3 bases are TGTGCCAGCAGACCCCTGGGTAGCGGCAATGAGCAGTTCTTC. Protein: CASRPLGSGNEQFF.

The chain recombines TRBV6-5 with TRBJ1-1; unclear D gene. CDR1 MNHEY and CDR2 SVGAGI come from the germline V gene. V dropped 8 bases and J dropped 2 bases, with 12 bases sitting between them. The CDR3 runs 13 residues. The DNA for the CDR3 is TGTGCCAGCTCGCGGCAGGCCAACACTGAAGCTTTCTTT. Translating it yields CASSRQANTEAFF.